These T cell receptor beta chains were read from a single sample in a study of T cells in Graves' hyperthyroidism and ophthalmopathy. TCRdb used MiXCR to reprocess the multiplex PCR reads, holding one entry per CDR3 protein. In the table there are hundreds of thousands of distinct CDR3 sequences, around 13% of which are singletons. What was sequenced was blood. Receptor source: a woman in her twenties or thirties with Graves' hyperthyroidism that later progressed to Graves' ophthalmopathy. The CDR3 runs from the conserved cysteine through the conserved F or W. The order of the fields is clone size, J gene, D gene, V gene, CDR3 protein, CDR3 DNA. A D gene is named only where the DNA matches it firmly. The listing skips clone size in some rows; elsewhere it reads once, few, many or a size class.

size: many
J: TRBJ2-3
D: NA
V: TRBV14
CDR3: CASSQEAGFTDTQYF
DNA: TGTGCCAGCAGCCAAGAAGCTGGTTTCACAGATACGCAGTATTTT

size: NA
J: TRBJ1-2
D: TRBD1
V: TRBV18
CDR3: CASSPGQGANGYTF
DNA: TGTGCCAGCTCACCGGGACAGGGGGCGAATGGCTACACCTTC

size: many
J: TRBJ1-1
D: NA
V: TRBV20-1
CDR3: CSVSYGGEAFF
DNA: TGCAGTGTATCATACGGGGGCGAAGCTTTCTTT

size: many
J: TRBJ2-5
D: NA
V: TRBV9
CDR3: CASSRMGEGETQYF
DNA: TGTGCCAGCAGCCGAATGGGAGAGGGTGAGACCCAGTACTTC

size: many
J: TRBJ1-1
D: TRBD1
V: TRBV4-1
CDR3: CASSQGQGMNTEAFF
DNA: TGCGCCAGCAGCCAAGGACAGGGCATGAACACTGAAGCTTTCTTT

size: many
J: TRBJ2-2
D: NA
V: TRBV28
CDR3: CASSLSYAGTGELFF
DNA: TGTGCCAGCAGTTTGAGTTATGCGGGCACCGGGGAGCTGTTTTTT

size: many
J: TRBJ2-7
D: TRBD1
V: TRBV7-9
CDR3: CASSSSGTGTYEQYF
DNA: TGTGCCAGCAGCTCCTCCGGGACAGGAACCTACGAGCAGTACTTC

size: NA
J: TRBJ2-1
D: TRBD2
V: TRBV27
CDR3: CASATSSGGGLRNEQFF
DNA: TGTGCCAGCGCTACTTCTAGCGGGGGGGGATTAAGGAATGAGCAGTTCTTC

size: many
J: TRBJ1-5
D: NA
V: TRBV19
CDR3: CASSIGGARNNQPQHF
DNA: TGTGCCAGTAGTATAGGTGGGGCTAGGAACAATCAGCCCCAGCATTTT

size: many
J: TRBJ2-7
D: NA
V: TRBV27
CDR3: CASSFTGDYYEQYF
DNA: TGTGCCAGCAGCTTTACGGGGGATTACTACGAGCAGTACTTC

size: many
J: TRBJ2-3
D: TRBD2
V: TRBV7-9
CDR3: CASSFPAGGRTDTQYF
DNA: TGTGCCAGCAGCTTTCCAGCGGGAGGACGCACAGATACGCAGTATTTT

size: many
J: TRBJ2-5
D: NA
V: TRBV7-9
CDR3: CASSLRSIQETQYF
DNA: TGTGCCAGCAGCTTAAGATCCATCCAAGAGACCCAGTACTTC

size: many
J: TRBJ2-5
D: TRBD2
V: TRBV29-1
CDR3: CSAAGGDSGSQETQYF
DNA: TGCAGCGCTGCGGGGGGGGATAGCGGGAGCCAAGAGACCCAGTACTTC

size: NA
J: TRBJ1-2
D: NA
V: TRBV28
CDR3: CASRSSPLDGYTF
DNA: TGTGCCAGCCGCTCTTCCCCCTTAGATGGCTACACCTTC

size: NA
J: TRBJ2-1
D: TRBD2
V: TRBV10-3
CDR3: CAISGTSGRAAGEQFF
DNA: TGTGCCATCAGCGGGACTAGCGGGAGGGCCGCTGGTGAGCAGTTCTTC

size: NA
J: TRBJ1-5
D: NA
V: TRBV20-1
CDR3: CSAAWTYSNRPQHF
DNA: TGCAGTGCTGCCTGGACCTATAGCAATCGGCCCCAGCATTTT

size: few
J: TRBJ1-1
D: TRBD1
V: TRBV30
CDR3: CAWSHGGGDEAFF
DNA: TGTGCCTGGAGTCATGGAGGGGGCGATGAAGCTTTCTTT

size: many
J: TRBJ2-7
D: NA
V: TRBV7-2
CDR3: CASSAGTHYEQYF
DNA: TGTGCCAGCAGCGCGGGGACCCACTACGAGCAGTACTTC

size: many
J: TRBJ2-7
D: TRBD2
V: TRBV20-1
CDR3: CSARHTSGGAYEQYF
DNA: TGCAGTGCTAGACATACTAGCGGGGGGGCCTACGAGCAGTACTTC

size: many
J: TRBJ1-3
D: TRBD1
V: TRBV7-2
CDR3: CASSLASGGENTIYF
DNA: TGTGCCAGCAGCTTAGCATCAGGGGGCGAAAACACCATATATTTT

size: few
J: TRBJ2-7
D: TRBD2
V: TRBV25-1
CDR3: CASSDRTSATRRQYF
DNA: TGTGCCAGCAGTGATCGGACTAGCGCAACCCGAAGGCAGTACTTC

size: NA
J: TRBJ1-2
D: NA
V: TRBV7-9
CDR3: CASSHNWGGDSYTF
DNA: TGTGCCAGCAGCCACAACTGGGGGGGCGATAGCTACACCTTC